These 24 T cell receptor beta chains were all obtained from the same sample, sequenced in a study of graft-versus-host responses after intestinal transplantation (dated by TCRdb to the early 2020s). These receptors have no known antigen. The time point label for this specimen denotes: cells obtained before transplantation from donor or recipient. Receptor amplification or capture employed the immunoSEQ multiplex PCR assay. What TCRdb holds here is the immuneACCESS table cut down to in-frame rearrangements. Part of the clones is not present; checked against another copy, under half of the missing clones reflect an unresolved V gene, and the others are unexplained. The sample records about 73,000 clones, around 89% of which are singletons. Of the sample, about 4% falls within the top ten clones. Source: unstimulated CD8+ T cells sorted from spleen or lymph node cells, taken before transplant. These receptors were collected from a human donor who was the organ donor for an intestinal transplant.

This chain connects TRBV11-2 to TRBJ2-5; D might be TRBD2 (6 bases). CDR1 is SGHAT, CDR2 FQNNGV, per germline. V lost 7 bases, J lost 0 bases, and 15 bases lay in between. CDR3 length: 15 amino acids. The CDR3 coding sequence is TGTGCCAGCATCCTTGAACGGGGGTACCAAGAGACCCAGTACTTC. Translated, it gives CASILERGYQETQYF.

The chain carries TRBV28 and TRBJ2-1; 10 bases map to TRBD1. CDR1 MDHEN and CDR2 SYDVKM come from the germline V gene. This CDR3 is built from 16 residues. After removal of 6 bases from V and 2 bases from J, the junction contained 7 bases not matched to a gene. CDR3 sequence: CASRTGGQGPYNEQFF. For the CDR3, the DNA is TGTGCCAGCAGGACGGGGGGACAGGGGCCCTACAATGAGCAGTTCTTC.

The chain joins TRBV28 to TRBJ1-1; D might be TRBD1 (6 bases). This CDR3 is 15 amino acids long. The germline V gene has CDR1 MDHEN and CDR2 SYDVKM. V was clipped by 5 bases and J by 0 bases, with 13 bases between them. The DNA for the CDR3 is TGTGCCAGCAGTCCTAGGGGGGGGATGAACACTGAAGCTTTCTTT. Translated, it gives CASSPRGGMNTEAFF. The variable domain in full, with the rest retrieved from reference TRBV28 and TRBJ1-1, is DVKVTQSSRYLVKRTGEKVFLECVQDMDHENMFWYRQDPGLGLRLIYFSYDVKMKEKGDIPEGYSVSREKKERFSLILESASTNQTSMYLCASSPRGGMNTEAFFGQGTRLTVV.

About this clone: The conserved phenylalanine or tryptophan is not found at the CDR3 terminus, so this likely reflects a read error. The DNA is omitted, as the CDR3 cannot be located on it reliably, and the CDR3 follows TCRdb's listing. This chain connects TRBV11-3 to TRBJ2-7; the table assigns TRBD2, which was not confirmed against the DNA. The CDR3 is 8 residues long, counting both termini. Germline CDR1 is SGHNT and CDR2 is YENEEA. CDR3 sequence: CASSLDED.

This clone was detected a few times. CDR3 DNA: TGTGCCAGTTATAGCACTGAAGCTTTCTTT. This gives the protein CASYSTEAFF. The rearrangement uses TRBV6-6 and TRBJ1-1; unclear D gene. This CDR3 is 10 amino acids long. The germline V gene has CDR1 MNHNY and CDR2 SVGAGI (reference sequence). Trimming took off 9 bases at V and 4 bases at J, with 6 bases between the two ends.

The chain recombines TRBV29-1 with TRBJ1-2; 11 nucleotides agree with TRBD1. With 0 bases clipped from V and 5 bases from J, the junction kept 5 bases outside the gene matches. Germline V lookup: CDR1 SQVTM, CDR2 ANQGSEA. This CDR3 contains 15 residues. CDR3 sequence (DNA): TGCAGCGTTGAAGAAGGGACAGGGGGAAGGTATGGCTACACCTTC. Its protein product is CSVEEGTGGRYGYTF.

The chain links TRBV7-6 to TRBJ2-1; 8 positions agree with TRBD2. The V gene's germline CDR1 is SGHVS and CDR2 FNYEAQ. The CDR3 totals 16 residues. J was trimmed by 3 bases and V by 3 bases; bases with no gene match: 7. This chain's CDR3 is CASSFTTAGVYNEQFF. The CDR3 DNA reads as TGTGCCAGCAGCTTTACTACAGCGGGGGTCTACAATGAGCAGTTCTTC. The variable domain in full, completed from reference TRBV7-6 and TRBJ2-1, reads GAGVSQSPRYKVTKRGQDVALRCDPISGHVSLYWYRQALGQGPEFLTYFNYEAQQDKSGLPNDRFSAERPEGSISTLTIQRTEQRDSAMYRCASSFTTAGVYNEQFFGPGTRLTVL.

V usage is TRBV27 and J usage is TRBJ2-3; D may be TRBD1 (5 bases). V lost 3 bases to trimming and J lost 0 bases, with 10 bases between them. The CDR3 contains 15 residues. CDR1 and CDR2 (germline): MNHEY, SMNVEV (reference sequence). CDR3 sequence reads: CASSFGRASTDTQYF. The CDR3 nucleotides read TGTGCCAGCAGTTTCGGCAGGGCTAGCACAGATACGCAGTATTTT.

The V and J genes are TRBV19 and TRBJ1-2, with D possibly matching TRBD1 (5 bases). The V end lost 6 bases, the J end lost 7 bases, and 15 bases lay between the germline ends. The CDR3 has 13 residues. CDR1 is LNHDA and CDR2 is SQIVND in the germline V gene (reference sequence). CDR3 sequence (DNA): TGTGCCAGTAGGATGGACATGGTCGGTGGCTACACCTTC. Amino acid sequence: CASRMDMVGGYTF. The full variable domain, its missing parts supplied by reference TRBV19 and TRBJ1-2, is DGGITQSPKYLFRKEGQNVTLSCEQNLNHDAMYWYRQDPGQGLRLIYYSQIVNDFQKGDIAEGYSVSREKKESFPLTVTSAQKNPTAFYLCASRMDMVGGYTFGSGTRLTVV.

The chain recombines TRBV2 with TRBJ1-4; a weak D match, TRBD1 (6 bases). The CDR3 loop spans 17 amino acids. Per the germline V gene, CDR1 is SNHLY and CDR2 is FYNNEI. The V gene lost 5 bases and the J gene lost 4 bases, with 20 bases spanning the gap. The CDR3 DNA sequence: TGTGCCAGCAGTTCCGAAAGAGGGGGGGATGGTAATGAAAAACTGTTTTTT. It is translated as CASSSERGGDGNEKLFF.

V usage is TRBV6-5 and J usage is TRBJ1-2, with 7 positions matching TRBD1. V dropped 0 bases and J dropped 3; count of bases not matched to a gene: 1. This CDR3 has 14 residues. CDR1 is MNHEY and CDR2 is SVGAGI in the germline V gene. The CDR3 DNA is TGTGCCAGCAGTTACTCACAGGGGTACTATGGCTACACCTTC. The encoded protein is CASSYSQGYYGYTF.

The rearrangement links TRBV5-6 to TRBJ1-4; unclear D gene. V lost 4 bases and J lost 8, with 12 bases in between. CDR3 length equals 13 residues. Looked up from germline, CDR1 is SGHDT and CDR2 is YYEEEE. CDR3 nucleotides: TGTGCCAGCAGCCCCGGGTCGGCCGAAAAACTGTTTTTT. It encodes CASSPGSAEKLFF.

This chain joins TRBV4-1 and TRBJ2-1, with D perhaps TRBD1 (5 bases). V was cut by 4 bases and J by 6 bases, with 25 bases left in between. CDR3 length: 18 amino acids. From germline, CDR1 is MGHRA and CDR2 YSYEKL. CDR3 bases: TGCGCCAGCAGCCCAGAGCCTTCCCAGCCTGAGGACATCAATGAGCAGTTCTTC. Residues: CASSPEPSQPEDINEQFF.

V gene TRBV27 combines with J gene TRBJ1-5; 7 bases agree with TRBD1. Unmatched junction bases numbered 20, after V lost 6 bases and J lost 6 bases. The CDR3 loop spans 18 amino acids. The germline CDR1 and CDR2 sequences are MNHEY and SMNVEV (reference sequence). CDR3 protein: CASSITRGVGGDGQPQHF. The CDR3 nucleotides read TGTGCCAGCAGCATCACCAGGGGGGTAGGGGGAGATGGTCAGCCCCAGCATTTT.

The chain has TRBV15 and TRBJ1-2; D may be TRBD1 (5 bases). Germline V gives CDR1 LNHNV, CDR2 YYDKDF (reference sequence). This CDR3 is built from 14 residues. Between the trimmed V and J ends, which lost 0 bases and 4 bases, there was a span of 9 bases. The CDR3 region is CATSRDRGSYGYTF. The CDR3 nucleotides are TGTGCCACCAGCAGAGATCGGGGGAGCTATGGCTACACCTTC.

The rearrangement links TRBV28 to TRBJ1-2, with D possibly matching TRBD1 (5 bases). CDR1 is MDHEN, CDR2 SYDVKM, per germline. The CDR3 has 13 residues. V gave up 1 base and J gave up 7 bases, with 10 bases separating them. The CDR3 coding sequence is TGTGCCAGCAGTTTATCCCAGGGCCTTGGCTACACCTTC. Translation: CASSLSQGLGYTF.

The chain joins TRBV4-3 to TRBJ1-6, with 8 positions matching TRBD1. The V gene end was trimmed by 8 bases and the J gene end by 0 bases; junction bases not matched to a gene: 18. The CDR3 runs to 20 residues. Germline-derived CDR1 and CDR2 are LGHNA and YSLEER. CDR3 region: CASRIRTGTMFSSYNSPLHF. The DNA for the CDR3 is TGCGCCAGCCGAATCAGGACAGGGACGATGTTTTCCTCCTATAATTCACCCCTCCACTTT.

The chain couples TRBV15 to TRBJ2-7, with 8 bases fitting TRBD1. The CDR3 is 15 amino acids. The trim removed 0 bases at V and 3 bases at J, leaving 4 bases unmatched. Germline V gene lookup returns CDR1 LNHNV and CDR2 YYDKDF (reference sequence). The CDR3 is CATSRDQGAGYEQYV. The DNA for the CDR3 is TGTGCCACCAGCAGAGATCAGGGGGCCGGCTACGAGCAGTACGTC.

CDR3 in DNA: TGTGCCAGCAGAGGGGACAGGAGGAACACTGAAGCTTTCTTT. As protein: CASRGDRRNTEAFF. This chain connects TRBV4-2 to TRBJ1-1; 8 positions match TRBD1. V lost 6 bases to trimming and J lost 1 base; unmatched junction nucleotides: 4. The CDR3 spans 14 residues. Germline lookup yields CDR1 LGHNA and CDR2 YNFKEQ.

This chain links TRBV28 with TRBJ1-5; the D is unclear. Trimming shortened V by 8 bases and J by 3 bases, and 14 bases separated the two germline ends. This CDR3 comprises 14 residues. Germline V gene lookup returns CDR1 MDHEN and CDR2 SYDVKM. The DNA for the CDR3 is TGTGCCAGCCTAGCGGGCATATTCAATCAGCCCCAGCATTTT. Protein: CASLAGIFNQPQHF.

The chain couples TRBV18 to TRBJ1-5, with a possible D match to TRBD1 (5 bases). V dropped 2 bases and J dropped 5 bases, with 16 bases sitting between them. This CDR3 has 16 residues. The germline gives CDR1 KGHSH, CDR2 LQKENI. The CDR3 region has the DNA TGTGCCAGCTCACCAGGTTGGAGGGGAGACGATCAGCCCCAGCATTTT. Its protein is CASSPGWRGDDQPQHF.

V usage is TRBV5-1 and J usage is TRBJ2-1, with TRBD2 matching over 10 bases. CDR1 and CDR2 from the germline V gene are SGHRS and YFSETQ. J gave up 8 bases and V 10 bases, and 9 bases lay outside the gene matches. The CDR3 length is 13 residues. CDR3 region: CASGTSAYHEQFF. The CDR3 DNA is TGCGCCTCCGGGACTAGCGCTTACCATGAGCAGTTCTTC.

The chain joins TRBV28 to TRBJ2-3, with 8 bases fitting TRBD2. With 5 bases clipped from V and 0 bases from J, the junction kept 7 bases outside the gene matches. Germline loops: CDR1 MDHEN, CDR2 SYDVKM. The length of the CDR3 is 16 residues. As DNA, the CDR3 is TGTGCCAGCAGTCCGATGGCGGGGGGTAGCACAGATACGCAGTATTTT. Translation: CASSPMAGGSTDTQYF.

The CDR3 is CASSHGTGTGVDTQYF. DNA of the CDR3: TGCGCCAGCAGCCATGGGACCGGGACAGGGGTAGATACGCAGTATTTT. The rearrangement uses TRBV4-1 and TRBJ2-3, with 10 bases lining up with TRBD1. V lost 3 bases to trimming and J lost 5 bases; unmatched junction nucleotides: 8. From germline, CDR1 is MGHRA and CDR2 YSYEKL. The CDR3 totals 16 residues.